A single sample is the source of the 26 T cell receptor beta chains below, sequenced in a study of identical twins. TCRdb re-called the 5' RACE reads through MiXCR, storing one row per CDR3 protein. The sample carries roughly 470,000 distinct CDR3 sequences, roughly 13% recorded once. The sample was also linked to a second study, of yellow fever vaccine responses in identical twins.

Sequenced input: CD4+ T cells sorted from blood. These receptors came from a woman under 30 in good health.

The chain links TRBV20-1 to TRBJ2-1, with TRBD2 identical over 12 bases. Trimming removed 5 bases from V and 7 bases from J; junction bases left unmatched: 18. There are 18 residues in the CDR3. Germline CDR1 and CDR2: DFQATT and SNEGSKA (reference sequence). CDR3 region: CSALRTSGNFSLRNEQFF. The CDR3 DNA follows: TGCAGTGCTCTCCGGACTAGCGGGAACTTTAGTCTAAGAAATGAGCAGTTCTTC.

This clonotype appeared many times. This CDR3 reads CASTLRQDEQYF. CDR3 nucleotide sequence: TGTGCCAGCACCCTGAGACAGGACGAGCAGTACTTC. The chain recombines TRBV2 with TRBJ2-7, with D tentatively TRBD1 (6 bases). V was cut by 7 bases and J by 5 bases, with 12 bases left in between. Germline CDR1 is SNHLY and CDR2 is FYNNEI. The CDR3 is 12 amino acids.

This clonotype appeared a few times. The CDR3: CASRTSGGAYEQFF. The CDR3 region has the DNA TGTGCCAGCAGGACTAGCGGGGGGGCCTATGAGCAGTTCTTC. The chain carries TRBV6-1 and TRBJ2-1, with 14 bases identical to TRBD2. The CDR3 extends over 14 amino acids. The germline gives CDR1 MNHNS, CDR2 SASEGT. With 6 bases clipped from V and 8 bases from J, the junction kept 3 bases outside the gene matches.

This clonotype was observed a handful of times. CDR3 nucleotide sequence: TGCGCCAGCAGCTTGGACAGGGAGCAGTTCTTC. Protein product: CASSLDREQFF. The rearrangement joins TRBV5-1 to TRBJ2-1; D may be TRBD1 (5 bases). The CDR3 is 11 residues long. The germline V gene has CDR1 SGHRS and CDR2 YFSETQ. V lost 0 bases and J lost 10, with 5 bases in between.

J is TRBJ2-1 and V is TRBV6-2 or TRBV6-3, with 7 bases identical to TRBD2. Unmatched junction bases numbered 9, after V lost 7 bases and J lost 15 bases. Germline V gene data show CDR1 as MNHEY and CDR2 as SVGEGT. This CDR3 has 11 residues. The chain's CDR3 is CASTLKGLRFF. In DNA, the CDR3 is TGTGCCAGCACCCTTAAGGGACTACGGTTCTTC.

This clonotype came up a few times. J is TRBJ2-2 and V is TRBV5-1, with a tentative D call TRBD1 (6 bases). V was clipped by 1 base and J by 4 bases, with 8 bases between them. Germline V gene data show CDR1 as SGHRS and CDR2 as YFSETQ. The CDR3 totals 14 residues. This CDR3 reads CASSLTGFTGELFF. The CDR3 DNA reads as TGCGCCAGCAGCTTGACAGGGTTCACCGGGGAGCTGTTTTTT. The full variable domain, its missing parts supplied by reference TRBV5-1 and TRBJ2-2, is KAGVTQTPRYLIKTRGQQVTLSCSPISGHRSVSWYQQTPGQGLQFLFEYFSETQRNKGNFPGRFSGRQFSNSRSEMNVSTLELGDSALYLCASSLTGFTGELFFGEGSRLTVL.

This clonotype was seen more than once but under ten times. The V call is TRBV9, the J call TRBJ2-2, with 7 bases fitting TRBD2. Germline CDR1 and CDR2: SGDLS and YYNGEE. The CDR3 is made up of 15 amino acids. Losses at the gene ends were 3 bases for V and 2 bases for J; bases not matched to a gene: 4. CDR3 bases: TGTGCCAGCAGCGAGTCGGGGGGAAACACCGGGGAGCTGTTTTTT. Protein product: CASSESGGNTGELFF.

This chain uses TRBV7-2 with TRBJ2-1; D is possibly TRBD1 or TRBD2 (5 bases each). CDR1 and CDR2 from the germline V gene are SGHTA and FQGNSA. V lost 3 bases and J lost 15, with 12 bases in between. This CDR3 contains 11 residues. CDR3 nucleotide sequence: TGTGCCAGCAGCTTTTCCGGGGCAGGGTTCTTC. This encodes CASSFSGAGFF.

This clonotype was observed a few times. J is TRBJ2-3 and V is TRBV7-9, with 7 bases aligning to TRBD2. The CDR3 loop spans 15 amino acids. From germline, CDR1 is SEHNR and CDR2 FQNEAQ (reference sequence). J lost 0 bases, V lost 4 bases, and 4 bases had no gene match. The CDR3 here is CASSSRLASTDTQYF. The CDR3 bases are TGTGCCAGCAGCTCGAGACTAGCTAGCACAGATACGCAGTATTTT.

The chain recombines TRBV7-8 with TRBJ1-4; D perhaps matches TRBD1 (5 bases). From germline, CDR1 is SGHVS and CDR2 FQNEAQ. Trimming cost V 2 bases and J 10 bases, with 11 bases left between them. CDR3 size: 13 residues. The CDR3 coding sequence is TGTGCCAGCAGCTTAAGGGACCAGGCAAAACTGTTTTTT. It yields the protein CASSLRDQAKLFF. The whole variable domain, filled in from reference TRBV7-8 and TRBJ1-4, reads GAGVSQSPRYKVAKRGQDVALRCDPISGHVSLFWYQQALGQGPEFLTYFQNEAQLDKSGLPSDRFFAERPEGSVSTLKIQRTQQEDSAVYLCASSLRDQAKLFFGSGTQLSVL.

This clonotype was seen repeatedly, ten times or more. V is TRBV5-6 and J is TRBJ2-3, with a tentative D call TRBD1 (5 bases). CDR3 length: 16 residues. CDR1 is SGHDT, CDR2 YYEEEE, per germline. Trimming cost V 0 bases and J 1 base, with 12 bases left between them. CDR3 in amino acids: CASSLAVGARTDTQYF. The CDR3 DNA sequence: TGTGCCAGCAGCTTGGCCGTAGGGGCTCGCACAGATACGCAGTATTTT.

V is TRBV12-3 or TRBV12-4 and J is TRBJ2-7; the match to TRBD1 covers 7 bases. Trimming removed 7 bases from V and 2 bases from J; junction bases left unmatched: 11. This CDR3 is 15 amino acids long. The DNA for the CDR3 is TGTGCCAGCACCCGACAGGGTGCGGTGACCTACGAGCAGTACTTC. Translation: CASTRQGAVTYEQYF.

The chain employs TRBV4-1 and TRBJ2-1; 9 bases line up with TRBD2. The CDR3 extends over 16 amino acids. V shed 4 bases and J 5 bases; nucleotides not matched to a gene: 9. Germline CDR1 is MGHRA and CDR2 is YSYEKL. CDR3 coding DNA: TGCGCCAGCAGCCGACTAGCGGAACTTCTACACAATGAGCAGTTCTTC. The encoded protein is CASSRLAELLHNEQFF.

This chain joins TRBV24-1 and TRBJ1-1; 7 nucleotides agree with TRBD1. The V gene end was trimmed by 7 bases and the J gene end by 3 bases; junction bases not matched to a gene: 7. CDR3 length: 14 amino acids. CDR1 and CDR2 from the germline V gene are KGHDR and SFDVKD. CDR3 sequence reads: CATRGLGQHTEAFF. As DNA, the CDR3 is TGTGCCACCAGGGGGCTGGGACAGCACACTGAAGCTTTCTTT.

The chain recombines TRBV7-8 with TRBJ2-1; 9 positions match TRBD1. The trim removed 6 bases at V and 3 bases at J, leaving 9 bases unmatched. The V gene's germline CDR1 is SGHVS and CDR2 FQNEAQ. There are 16 residues in the CDR3. The DNA for the CDR3 is TGTGCCAGCAGTAAAAGGACAGGGGCGATCTACAATGAGCAGTTCTTC. It translates to CASSKRTGAIYNEQFF.

The chain links TRBV7-9 to TRBJ2-1; tentatively, D is TRBD2 (6 bases). CDR1 is SEHNR and CDR2 is FQNEAQ in the germline V gene (reference sequence). Trimming stripped 0 bases from V and 8 bases from J, with 17 bases between. The CDR3 is 16 amino acids. The CDR3 DNA sequence: TGTGCCAGCAGCTTAGCGGGACTGTGGTCCGCGGATGAGCAGTTCTTC. Translating it yields CASSLAGLWSADEQFF.

This clonotype appeared a few times. The chain combines TRBV28 with TRBJ1-1; 8 bases map to TRBD1. The CDR3 consists of 14 residues. Unmatched junction bases numbered 5, after V lost 8 bases and J lost 0 bases. From germline, CDR1 is MDHEN and CDR2 SYDVKM. The CDR3 nucleotides read TGTGCCAGCGTGACAGGGGCAATGAACACTGAAGCTTTCTTT. Protein sequence: CASVTGAMNTEAFF.

The genes are TRBV7-9 and TRBJ1-2, with a possible D match to TRBD1 (5 bases). CDR1 is SEHNR and CDR2 is FQNEAQ in the germline V gene (reference sequence). Trimming took 8 bases from V and 4 from J, leaving 23 bases between them. There are 16 residues in the CDR3. The CDR3 DNA sequence: TGTGCCAGCTCCAAGACAGCCACCCAGTTACTCTATGGCTACACCTTC. Translation gives CASSKTATQLLYGYTF. Combining the CDR3 with reference TRBV7-9 and TRBJ1-2 gives the whole variable domain DTGVSQNPRHKITKRGQNVTFRCDPISEHNRLYWYRQTLGQGPEFLTYFQNEAQLEKSRLLSDRFSAERPKGSFSTLEIQRTEQGDSAMYLCASSKTATQLLYGYTFGSGTRLTVV.

This clonotype turned up a few times. The genes are TRBV4-1 and TRBJ2-1; no reliable D call. V was clipped by 0 bases and J by 0 bases, with 12 bases between them. The CDR3 consists of 17 residues. Germline V gene data show CDR1 as MGHRA and CDR2 as YSYEKL. The CDR3 here is CASSQDPGASSYNEQFF. In DNA, the CDR3 is TGCGCCAGCAGCCAAGACCCCGGCGCAAGCTCCTACAATGAGCAGTTCTTC.

This clonotype was seen at least ten times. The genes are TRBV28 and TRBJ2-4; D gene uncertain. The V end was cut by 7 bases, the J end by 13 bases, with 14 bases between. Looked up from germline, CDR1 is MDHEN and CDR2 is SYDVKM. This CDR3 has 11 amino acids. The CDR3 sequence is CASTNGPGQYF. CDR3 in DNA: TGTGCCAGCACCAACGGACCTGGCCAGTACTTC.

The DNA for the CDR3 is TGTGCCAGCAGCCAAGTCTTTGGGGGGCGCACAGATACGCAGTATTTT. It specifies CASSQVFGGRTDTQYF. V gene TRBV14 combines with J gene TRBJ2-3; D might be TRBD1 or TRBD2, each matching 6 bases. V lost 1 base, J lost 1 base, and 12 bases lay in between. This CDR3 is 16 amino acids long. The germline V gene encodes CDR1 SGHDN and CDR2 FVKESK.

This clonotype was counted only a few times. The chain couples TRBV18 to TRBJ2-1, with 11 bases that match TRBD2. CDR3 length: 15 residues. V trimming: 6 bases; J trimming: 8 bases; junction bases outside the gene matches: 9. CDR1 and CDR2 (germline): KGHSH, LQKENI. DNA of the CDR3: TGTGCCAGCTCTCCGATAGCGGGAGGGCCGGATGAGCAGTTCTTC. Its translation is CASSPIAGGPDEQFF.

This clonotype was counted ten times or more. The rearrangement joins TRBV29-1 to TRBJ1-3; 7 nucleotides align to TRBD1. The CDR3 spans 14 residues. Germline CDR1 and CDR2: SQVTM and ANQGSEA. J gave up 4 bases and V 6 bases, and 9 bases lay outside the gene matches. The CDR3, as DNA: TGCAGCGTCGGCTTGGGACAGCAAGGAAACACCATATATTTT. Translating it yields CSVGLGQQGNTIYF. Full variable domain (rest looked up from reference TRBV29-1 and TRBJ1-3): SAVISQKPSRDICQRGTSLTIQCQVDSQVTMMFWYRQQPGQSLTLIATANQGSEATYESGFVIDKFPISRPNLTFSTLTVSNMSPEDSSIYLCSVGLGQQGNTIYFGEGSWLTVV.

The CDR3 DNA reads TGCAGTGCATTTTTACCCGGGGTCGGGCTGGAGTACTTC. Translated: CSAFLPGVGLEYF. This chain connects TRBV20-1 to TRBJ2-4; tentatively, D is TRBD2 (5 bases). Germline V lookup: CDR1 DFQATT, CDR2 SNEGSKA (reference sequence). Between the trimmed V and J ends, which lost 6 bases and 14 bases, there was a span of 23 bases. CDR3 length equals 13 residues.

This clonotype was seen many times. The genes are TRBV12-3 or TRBV12-4 and TRBJ2-3; 10 bases agree with TRBD2. The junction had 5 bases not matched to a gene; V was cut back by 6 bases and J by 2 bases. The CDR3 runs 15 residues. CDR3 DNA: TGTGCCAGCAGCCTGACTAGCGGGCCCACAGATACGCAGTATTTT. It is translated as CASSLTSGPTDTQYF.

Many counts were recorded for this clonotype. The V call is TRBV28, the J call TRBJ2-7, with 8 bases that match TRBD2. The V and J ends lost 4 bases and 5 bases, in that order; junction bases with no gene match: 13. Per the germline V gene, CDR1 is MDHEN and CDR2 is SYDVKM. The CDR3 totals 16 residues. CDR3 in amino acids: CASSSVRLASRHEQYF. The CDR3 coding sequence is TGTGCCAGCAGTTCTGTGCGACTAGCGTCTCGACACGAGCAGTACTTC. Full variable domain (outside the CDR3, taken from reference TRBV28 and TRBJ2-7): DVKVTQSSRYLVKRTGEKVFLECVQDMDHENMFWYRQDPGLGLRLIYFSYDVKMKEKGDIPEGYSVSREKKERFSLILESASTNQTSMYLCASSSVRLASRHEQYFGPGTRLTVT.